Each of the 21 T cell receptor beta chains below was sequenced from the same sample in a study of PD-1 blockade in classical Hodgkin lymphoma. Assay: immunoSEQ multiplex PCR; the TCRdb copy retains only in-frame clones and omits some. The sample consists of 60,000 to 65,000 clones, about 91% of them appearing once. Each patient experienced a relapse that followed autologous stem cell transplantation, and brentuximab vedotin exposure varied. Here the sequenced sample was peripheral blood mononuclear cells (PBMCs), taken at baseline. The receptors originated from a human donor with classical Hodgkin lymphoma.

The rearrangement links TRBV27 to TRBJ2-1; 12 bases align to TRBD1. There are 15 residues in the CDR3. The germline gives CDR1 MNHEY, CDR2 SMNVEV (reference sequence). The V gene end was trimmed by 4 bases and the J gene end by 9 bases; junction bases not matched to a gene: 7. The DNA for the CDR3 is TGTGCCAGCAGTTCCGGGACAGGGGGCGCGGGTGAGCAGTTCTTC. This sequence encodes CASSSGTGGAGEQFF.

The V call is TRBV2, the J call TRBJ2-7, with 9 bases that match TRBD1. This CDR3 region has 14 residues. In germline, CDR1 is SNHLY, CDR2 FYNNEI. Losses at the gene ends were 7 bases for V and 6 bases for J; bases not matched to a gene: 10. The CDR3 reads CASTRQGVASEQYF. The CDR3 DNA is TGTGCCAGCACAAGACAGGGGGTGGCCTCCGAGCAGTACTTC.

This clone was counted only a few times. The J gene is TRBJ1-5, the V gene TRBV21-1. TRBV21-1 represents a pseudogene. This CDR3 has 12 amino acids. This chain's CDR3 is CASSKAKVRQHF. The DNA of the CDR3 is TGTGCCAGCAGCAAAGCGAAGGTAAGACAGCATTTT.

This clone has more than one count but fewer than ten. CDR3 residues: CASSISQQANQPQHF. The DNA of the CDR3 is TGTGCCAGTAGTATAAGCCAACAGGCGAATCAGCCCCAGCATTTT. The chain uses TRBV19 and TRBJ1-5; maybe TRBD1 (5 bases). V dropped 2 bases and J dropped 4 bases, with 12 bases sitting between them. The CDR3 extends over 15 amino acids. Per the germline V gene, CDR1 is LNHDA and CDR2 is SQIVND (reference sequence).

V gene TRBV7-2 combines with J gene TRBJ1-2; D is perhaps TRBD1 (5 bases). Trimming cost V 5 bases and J 4 bases, with 14 bases left between them. This CDR3 has 14 amino acids. Germline V CDR1 and CDR2: SGHTA, FQGNSA. This CDR3 reads CASSAGGFGYGYTF. CDR3 DNA: TGTGCCAGCAGCGCCGGGGGATTCGGCTATGGCTACACCTTC.

The rearrangement uses TRBV7-3 and TRBJ1-2, with D unclear. Trimming left V 2 bases short and J 1 base short, with 8 bases between. There are 14 residues in the CDR3. Germline V lookup: CDR1 SGHTA, CDR2 FQGTGA. In DNA form, the CDR3 reads TGTGCCAGCAGCTTATCCGGCGGTAACTATGGCTACACCTTC. Translated, it gives CASSLSGGNYGYTF. Looking up the rest from reference TRBV7-3 and TRBJ1-2 gives the full variable domain: GAGVSQTPSNKVTEKGKYVELRCDPISGHTALYWYRQSLGQGPEFLIYFQGTGAADDSGLPNDRFFAVRPEGSVSTLKIQRTERGDSAVYLCASSLSGGNYGYTFGSGTRLTVV.

This clone was recorded once. The V gene is TRBV4-3, the J gene TRBJ1-6; TRBD1 might be the D (5 bases). Trimming stripped 0 bases from V and 10 bases from J, with 16 bases between. Germline V CDR1 and CDR2: LGHNA, YSLEER. This CDR3 has 16 amino acids. For the CDR3, the DNA is TGCGCCAGCAGCCAAGATCTGGAGGGGAAGTTGTCACCCCTCCACTTT. Protein product: CASSQDLEGKLSPLHF.

The genes are TRBV19 and TRBJ1-4; D gene uncertain. CDR3 length: 12 amino acids. V was pared by 10 bases and J by 7 bases, with 13 bases between. CDR1 is LNHDA, CDR2 SQIVND, per germline (reference sequence). CDR3 protein: CATNTWGEKLFF. CDR3 nucleotide sequence: TGTGCCACCAACACCTGGGGTGAAAAACTGTTTTTT.

This clone was counted a single time. The CDR3 region is CASSLDGTGSAQAQHF. The CDR3 region has the DNA TGTGCCAGCAGCCTCGACGGGACAGGATCCGCGCAGGCCCAGCATTTT. The V gene is TRBV4-2, the J gene TRBJ1-5, with 8 bases fitting TRBD1. V gave up 4 bases and J gave up 11 bases; unmatched junction bases: 16. Germline V gene sequence: CDR1 LGHNA, CDR2 YNFKEQ. The CDR3 has 16 residues.

This sequence joins TRBV2 and TRBJ2-5; D is possibly TRBD2 (5 bases). V lost 8 bases, J lost 4 bases, and 14 bases lay in between. CDR1 is SNHLY and CDR2 is FYNNEI in the germline V gene. The CDR3 has 13 residues. CDR3 sequence (DNA): TGTGCCAGCCTTTTAGGGAGCGGAGAGACCCAGTACTTC. Protein: CASLLGSGETQYF.

The V and J genes are TRBV13 and TRBJ1-3; D is unclear. From germline, CDR1 is PRHDT and CDR2 FYEKMQ (reference sequence). V lost 3 bases to trimming and J lost 3 bases, with 9 bases between them. This CDR3 region has 14 residues. DNA for the CDR3: TGTGCCAGCAGCTTGGAGGGAGGTGGAAACACCATATATTTT. The encoded protein is CASSLEGGGNTIYF.

The chain carries TRBV4-1 and TRBJ2-1; D is perhaps TRBD2 (7 bases). CDR1 and CDR2 from the germline V gene are MGHRA and YSYEKL. CDR3 length equals 15 residues. The V gene lost 0 bases and the J gene lost 10 bases, with 16 bases spanning the gap. The CDR3 here is CASSQDGEGVEEQFF. Here the CDR3 DNA reads TGCGCCAGCAGCCAAGATGGGGAGGGGGTGGAAGAGCAGTTCTTC.

The V and J genes are TRBV15 and TRBJ2-5; possible D gene TRBD1, 5 bases. The CDR3 spans 15 residues. Germline CDR1 is LNHNV and CDR2 is YYDKDF (reference sequence). With 4 bases removed from V and 5 bases from J, the gap between germline ends came to 17 bases. The CDR3 loop is CATSTVAGLMETQYF. The CDR3 nucleotides are TGTGCCACCAGCACCGTGGCAGGGTTGATGGAGACCCAGTACTTC.

The sample holds one count of this clone. The genes are TRBV4-3 and TRBJ1-3; D is uncertain. Trimming cost V 0 bases and J 0 bases, with 12 bases left between them. From germline, CDR1 is LGHNA and CDR2 YSLEER. The CDR3 has 17 amino acids. DNA for the CDR3: TGCGCCAGCAGCCAAGATCTCGGACGGTACTCTGGAAACACCATATATTTT. Protein sequence: CASSQDLGRYSGNTIYF.

The V gene is TRBV6-5, the J gene TRBJ1-1; possibly TRBD1 for D (5 bases). The CDR3 length is 14 residues. The germline CDR1 and CDR2 sequences are MNHEY and SVGAGI. Trimming took 7 bases from V and 1 from J, leaving 13 bases between them. In DNA, the CDR3 is TGTGCCAGCACATGGGGGGATGCGAACACTGAAGCTTTCTTT. It encodes CASTWGDANTEAFF.

This chain uses TRBV19 with TRBJ1-1; the D is unclear. Germline CDR1 is LNHDA and CDR2 is SQIVND (reference sequence). The CDR3 loop spans 14 amino acids. The V end was cut by 9 bases, the J end by 3 bases, with 17 bases between. DNA for the CDR3: TGTGCCAGCTTAAGCCTAACCGGGGACACTGAAGCTTTCTTT. As protein: CASLSLTGDTEAFF.

The chain carries TRBV6-4 and TRBJ1-1; D unclear. The CDR3 runs to 13 residues. In germline, CDR1 is MRHNA, CDR2 SNTAGT. Trimming pared 3 bases from V and 5 bases from J, leaving 10 bases between. CDR3 coding DNA: TGTGCCAGCAGTGAGGTTAGAGGGACTGAAGCTTTCTTT. Protein product: CASSEVRGTEAFF.

Note on this clone: Other DNA sequences within the sample encode an identical CDR3. The chain has TRBV6-4 and TRBJ2-3; 7 positions agree with TRBD1. The CDR3 is 15 amino acids. Germline V gene sequence: CDR1 MRHNA, CDR2 SNTAGT. With 10 bases clipped from V and 4 bases from J, the junction kept 14 bases outside the gene matches. The CDR3 is CATSLSQGESDTQYF. The DNA for the CDR3 is TGTGCCACTTCGTTATCTCAGGGGGAATCAGATACGCAGTATTTT.

V is TRBV9 and J is TRBJ1-6; unclear D gene. The CDR3 has 15 residues. Germline CDR1 SGDLS, CDR2 YYNGEE. V dropped 4 bases and J dropped 10 bases, with 18 bases sitting between them. The CDR3 DNA is TGTGCCAGCAGCACGCCACTCGCGGAGTCATCACCCCTCCACTTT. It encodes CASSTPLAESSPLHF.

The chain links TRBV5-1 to TRBJ1-2, with D possibly being TRBD1 (6 bases). CDR3 length: 16 amino acids. V lost 4 bases and J 2 bases, leaving 18 bases between the germline ends. Germline V gives CDR1 SGHRS, CDR2 YFSETQ. Here the CDR3 DNA reads TGCGCCAGCAGCCAAGGTTCGCAGGGGCTAAACTATGGCTACACCTTC. This sequence encodes CASSQGSQGLNYGYTF.

In this sample, this clone turned up once. The chain employs TRBV10-3 and TRBJ2-1, with unresolved D. Trimming took 10 bases from V and 8 from J, leaving 21 bases between them. Germline V lookup: CDR1 ENHRY, CDR2 SYGVKD. The CDR3 sequence is 14 residues long. The DNA of the CDR3 is TGTGCCACCCGACCCACCCGCAATAATCATGAGCAGTTCTTC. This codes for CATRPTRNNHEQFF.